This T cell receptor (beta chain) was observed in a study of T cell changes during pregnancy in multiple sclerosis. The protocol was immunoSEQ multiplex PCR, while the TCRdb copy is restricted to in-frame clones and leaves out a portion. The data hold some 85,000 clones, with nearly 95% observed a single time. The CDR3 runs to 14 residues. CDR1 SSHAT and CDR2 FNYEAQ come from the germline V gene (reference sequence). Trimming shortened V by 0 bases and J by 5 bases, and 10 bases separated the two germline ends. Sample: peripheral blood, taken in the second trimester of pregnancy. The sequence came from a female donor with multiple sclerosis, enrolled in a pregnancy study. V is TRBV7-7 and J is TRBJ2-5, with a possible D match to TRBD1 (6 bases). CDR3 amino acids: CASSLAGQGETQYF. The CDR3 region has the DNA TGTGCCAGCAGCTTAGCGGGTCAGGGGGAGACCCAGTACTTC.